This section outlines one TCR beta chain sequence together with its context. Here immunoSEQ multiplex PCR was the method, and the copy in TCRdb shows in-frame clones only, minus some. Seen here are a few hundred thousand clones, just under 90% observed once, and the top ten hold 11%. The CDR3 extends over 14 amino acids. The V gene's germline CDR1 is MNHEY and CDR2 SVGAGI. The ends were cut back, 7 bases at V and 0 bases at J, with 13 bases in the middle. The data are from a study of blood T cell repertoires in COVID-19. This TCR was sampled from a woman in her thirties with COVID-19, enrolled during active disease. The sequenced material came from peripheral blood. V is TRBV6-5 and J is TRBJ2-7; D is uncertain. The CDR3 loop reads CASMWNSLSYEQYF. The CDR3 region has the DNA TGTGCCAGCATGTGGAACAGCCTCTCCTACGAGCAGTACTTC.